Listed here are 5 T cell receptor beta chains from one sample, sequenced in a study of cytomegalovirus exposure and HLA in healthy donors. This PCR relied on a set of 60 Vbeta primers and 13 Jbeta primers. Clones were sequenced by immunoSEQ multiplex PCR, and TCRdb holds only the in-frame ones, with some missing. This sample carries 200,000 to 250,000 clones, 82% of them seen once, and the ten largest clones take 0.55% to 0.7%. Sequencing used PBMCs. The receptor set was obtained from a woman aged 40 to 50 in good health and CMV-seronegative.

The DNA of the CDR3 is TGTGCCAGCTCGGGACAGGATAACTATGGCTACACCTTC. Its protein is CASSGQDNYGYTF. The chain has TRBV27 and TRBJ1-2, with 8 bases that match TRBD1. The junction had 3 bases not matched to a gene; V was cut back by 8 bases and J by 1 base. Germline-derived CDR1 and CDR2 are MNHEY and SMNVEV (reference sequence). The CDR3 sequence is 13 residues long.

The V and J genes are TRBV2 and TRBJ2-3; TRBD2 matches 10 bases. This CDR3 is built from 17 residues. Trimming removed 2 bases from V and 4 bases from J; junction bases left unmatched: 9. CDR1 and CDR2 from the germline V gene are SNHLY and FYNNEI. CDR3 DNA: TGTGCCAGCAGTGAATTCGTGCTAGCGGGGGTCTCAGATACGCAGTATTTT. Protein product: CASSEFVLAGVSDTQYF. Together with reference TRBV2 and TRBJ2-3, the CDR3 gives the full variable domain: EPEVTQTPSHQVTQMGQEVILRCVPISNHLYFYWYRQILGQKVEFLVSFYNNEISEKSEIFDDQFSVERPDGSNFTLKIRSTKLEDSAMYFCASSEFVLAGVSDTQYFGPGTRLTVL.

The rearrangement uses TRBV5-6 and TRBJ1-1; perhaps TRBD1 as D (5 bases). Per the germline V gene, CDR1 is SGHDT and CDR2 is YYEEEE. The CDR3 runs 16 residues. Trimming took off 2 bases at V and 0 bases at J, with 14 bases between the two ends. CDR3 DNA: TGTGCCAGCAGCTTCAGCCGGGGGAGTGTGAACACTGAAGCTTTCTTT. It translates to CASSFSRGSVNTEAFF.

The chain combines TRBV7-6 with TRBJ1-6, with TRBD1 matching 8 bases. V was pared by 1 base and J by 14 bases, with 7 bases of the junction left unmatched. The CDR3 sequence is 14 residues long. The germline V gene encodes CDR1 SGHVS and CDR2 FNYEAQ. CDR3 bases: TGTGCCAGCAGCTTAGTGCAGGGGGCGCAAGCCCTCCACTTT. Its protein is CASSLVQGAQALHF.

The CDR3 sequence is CASSYLRQITGELFF. DNA of the CDR3: TGTGCCAGCAGTTACTTGCGACAGATCACCGGGGAGCTGTTTTTT. The V gene is TRBV6-6, the J gene TRBJ2-2; TRBD1 might be the D (5 bases). The CDR3 extends over 15 amino acids. The germline V gene encodes CDR1 MNHNY and CDR2 SVGAGI (reference sequence). The ends were cut back, 1 base at V and 4 bases at J, with 10 bases in the middle.